This T cell receptor beta chain was obtained from a study of shared clonotypes between healthy human individuals. Germline values: CDR1 SGHRS, CDR2 YFSETQ. There are 14 residues in the CDR3. The germline V and J ends were trimmed by 2 bases and 6 bases, with 15 bases remaining between them. The replicate PCRs on unsorted PBMC were given approximately 0.3 ug DNA, which is approximately 30,000 T cell genomes. As originally analysed: Owing to the provision of junction-only sequences devoid of quality scores by immunoSEQ, filtering differed. Assay: immunoSEQ multiplex PCR; the TCRdb copy retains only in-frame clones and omits some. The DNA was the basis for D and trimming; V, J and clone size are from that table. The data contain hundreds of thousands of clones, roughly 80% of them singletons. Turning to this clone: Its antigen is unidentified.

Study-wide points: Represented diversity, genetic and exposure-history alike, was limited by few donors. Sampling used blood alone; tissue repertoires probably differ.

The sequenced material came from PBMCs. The clonotype was recovered from a woman between 40 and 50 years old in good health. Some clones in this sample may be carry-over from other donors' samples. The chain recombines TRBV5-1 with TRBJ2-7; D may be TRBD1 or TRBD2 (5 bases each). The CDR3 coding sequence is TGCGCCAGCAGCTTCACGGGTGGGGGACGCGAGCAGTACTTC. It translates to CASSFTGGGREQYF.